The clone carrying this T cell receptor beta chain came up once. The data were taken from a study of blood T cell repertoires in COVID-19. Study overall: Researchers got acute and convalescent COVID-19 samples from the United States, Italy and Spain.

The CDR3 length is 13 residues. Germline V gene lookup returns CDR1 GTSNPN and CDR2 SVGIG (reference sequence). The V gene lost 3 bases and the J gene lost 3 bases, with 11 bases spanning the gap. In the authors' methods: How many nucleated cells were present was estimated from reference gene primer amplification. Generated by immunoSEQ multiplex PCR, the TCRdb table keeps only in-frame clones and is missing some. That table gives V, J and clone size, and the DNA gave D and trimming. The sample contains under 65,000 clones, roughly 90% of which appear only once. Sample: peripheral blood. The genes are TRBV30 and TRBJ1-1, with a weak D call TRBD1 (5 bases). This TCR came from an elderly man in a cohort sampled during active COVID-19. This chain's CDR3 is CAWRRGHDTEAFF. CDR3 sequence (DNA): TGTGCCTGGAGGCGAGGACACGACACTGAAGCTTTCTTT.